Shown below are 30 T cell receptor beta chains from a single sample sequenced in a study of prognosis after radiotherapy for stage I lung cancer. Two-round multiplex PCR on genomic DNA was the method by which TCR beta CDR3 was amplified. Used in first-round PCR were primers specific to each TRBV and TRBJ gene. TCRdb reprocessed the multiplex PCR reads with MiXCR, giving one entry per CDR3 protein. The top ten clones hold under 45% of a sample with fewer than 30,000 distinct CDR3 sequences, 25% to 35% of them seen once. The specimen was PBMCs, collected before or after stereotactic body radiation therapy (not recorded which). The receptors derive from a donor aged 50 or older with non-small cell lung cancer.

This clonotype was counted at least ten times. V and J are TRBV15 and TRBJ1-6; D unclear. There are 14 residues in the CDR3. CDR1 and CDR2 (germline): LNHNV, YYDKDF (reference sequence). V was shortened by 0 bases and J by 9 bases, with 9 bases between the two germline ends. CDR3 in amino acids: CATSRDRSGSPLHF. CDR3 bases: TGTGCCACCAGCAGAGATCGATCGGGTTCACCCCTCCACTTT.

This clonotype turned up a few times. The chain links TRBV5-4 to TRBJ2-3; 14 bases are a match to TRBD2. V gave up 5 bases and J gave up 3 bases; unmatched junction bases: 5. The CDR3 covers 16 residues. CDR1 is SGHNT and CDR2 is YYREEE in the germline V gene (reference sequence). Written as DNA, the CDR3 is TGTGCCAGCAGTTCCGGGACTAGCGGGAGTACAGATACGCAGTATTTT. As protein: CASSSGTSGSTDTQYF.

V usage is TRBV5-4 and J usage is TRBJ1-2, with 9 positions matching TRBD1. Unmatched junction bases numbered 12, after V lost 1 base and J lost 11 bases. This CDR3 spans 15 amino acids. The germline V gene encodes CDR1 SGHNT and CDR2 YYREEE (reference sequence). The CDR3 DNA sequence: TGTGCCAGCAGCTTGTCCTCGGGACAGGGAGAAGGTTACACCTTC. This translates into CASSLSSGQGEGYTF.

This clonotype was counted only a few times. A clone one base away is much larger, so this may be a read error. V usage is TRBV7-6 and J usage is TRBJ2-7; no clear D. Deletions cut 4 bases from V and 3 bases from J, with 10 bases between. Germline V CDR1 and CDR2: SGHVS, FNYEAQ. This CDR3 contains 13 residues. CDR3 sequence reads: CASSSNPLYEQYF. The DNA for the CDR3 is TGTGCCAGCAGCTCCAATCCCCTCTACGAGCAGTACTTC. The complete variable domain, with remaining parts taken from reference TRBV7-6 and TRBJ2-7, reads GAGVSQSPRYKVTKRGQDVALRCDPISGHVSLYWYRQALGQGPEFLTYFNYEAQQDKSGLPNDRFSAERPEGSISTLTIQRTEQRDSAMYRCASSSNPLYEQYFGPGTRLTVT.

This clonotype was seen at least ten times. The rearrangement uses TRBV19 and TRBJ1-2, with a weak D call TRBD1 (6 bases). CDR3 length: 17 residues. CDR1 LNHDA and CDR2 SQIVND come from the germline V gene (reference sequence). Trimming took 11 bases from V and 3 from J, leaving 28 bases between them. The CDR3 nucleotides are TGTGCCCCTAGGGACGGGGGGCGGTCGGCCTCTGACTATGGCTACACCTTC. This codes for CAPRDGGRSASDYGYTF. The entire variable domain, with the rest obtained from reference TRBV19 and TRBJ1-2, is as follows: DGGITQSPKYLFRKEGQNVTLSCEQNLNHDAMYWYRQDPGQGLRLIYYSQIVNDFQKGDIAEGYSVSREKKESFPLTVTSAQKNPTAFYLCAPRDGGRSASDYGYTFGSGTRLTVV.

J is TRBJ1-4 and V is TRBV30; 7 positions match TRBD1. The CDR3 is 13 amino acids. J lost 7 bases, V lost 4 bases, and 6 bases had no gene match. CDR1 is GTSNPN and CDR2 is SVGIG in the germline V gene (reference sequence). CDR3 in DNA: TGTGCCTGGAAGACAGGGACGGGTGAAAAACTGTTTTTT. Protein sequence: CAWKTGTGEKLFF. Supplemented by reference TRBV30 and TRBJ1-4, the full variable domain reads SQTIHQWPATLVQPVGSPLSLECTVEGTSNPNLYWYRQAAGRGLQLLFYSVGIGQISSEVPQNLSASRPQDRQFILSSKKLLLSDSGFYLCAWKTGTGEKLFFGSGTQLSVL.

This clonotype was counted at least ten times. V and J are TRBV20-1 and TRBJ1-5; D remains unclear. Deletions cut 0 bases from V and 6 bases from J, with 6 bases between. Germline CDR1 reads DFQATT; CDR2 reads SNEGSKA (reference sequence). The CDR3 covers 12 residues. CDR3 region: CSARDGSQPQHF. The CDR3 bases are TGCAGTGCTAGAGATGGGAGTCAGCCCCAGCATTTT.

J is TRBJ2-2 and V is TRBV11-3; D gene ambiguous. Trimming stripped 3 bases from V and 4 bases from J, with 6 bases between. Germline values: CDR1 SGHNT, CDR2 YENEEA. CDR3 length: 13 residues. The CDR3 protein is CASSFSITGELFF. CDR3 DNA sequence: TGTGCCAGCAGCTTTAGTATCACCGGGGAGCTGTTTTTT.

In this sample, this clonotype turned up many times. The rearrangement links TRBV20-1 to TRBJ2-5; 7 bases line up with TRBD1. The germline V gene encodes CDR1 DFQATT and CDR2 SNEGSKA (reference sequence). The CDR3 contains 13 residues. After removal of 6 bases from V and 0 bases from J, the junction contained 4 bases not matched to a gene. As DNA, the CDR3 is TGCAGTGCACCGGACAGGAACCAAGAGACCCAGTACTTC. It translates to CSAPDRNQETQYF.

This clonotype was observed a few times. The chain uses TRBV20-1 and TRBJ1-1, with D unresolved. This CDR3 has 10 amino acids. Germline V CDR1 and CDR2: DFQATT, SNEGSKA (reference sequence). With 5 bases removed from V and 11 bases from J, the gap between germline ends came to 12 bases. The CDR3 coding sequence is TGCAGTGCTCCATCCCCTCGGGCTTTCTTT. Protein: CSAPSPRAFF.

By share, this clonotype counts as medium-sized. DNA for the CDR3: TGTGCCAGCAGGACGATGACAGGGCTCAATTCACCCCTCCACTTT. It codes for CASRTMTGLNSPLHF. The genes are TRBV28 and TRBJ1-6; TRBD1 agrees at 7 bases. CDR3 size: 15 residues. V lost 6 bases and J lost 7; bases outside the gene matches: 9. CDR1 is MDHEN and CDR2 is SYDVKM in the germline V gene.

The genes are TRBV7-2 and TRBJ2-7; 10 nucleotides match TRBD2. V dropped 3 bases and J dropped 3; count of bases not matched to a gene: 2. The CDR3 is 14 residues long. Germline V CDR1 and CDR2: SGHTA, FQGNSA. The CDR3 protein is CASSFGLAVYEQYF. DNA of the CDR3: TGTGCCAGCAGCTTTGGACTAGCGGTCTACGAGCAGTACTTC.

In this sample, this clonotype turned up many times. The V gene is TRBV5-5, the J gene TRBJ1-4; 7 bases are shared with TRBD1. The CDR3 extends over 15 amino acids. Germline values: CDR1 SGHKS, CDR2 YYEKEE (reference sequence). V was pared by 0 bases and J by 5 bases, with 4 bases of the junction left unmatched. For the CDR3, the DNA is TGTGCCAGCAGCTTGGAGACAGGGTCAAATGAAAAACTGTTTTTT. Its translation is CASSLETGSNEKLFF.

The sample holds many counts of this clonotype. Germline is not matched at one junction end, which may reflect a read error. This sequence joins TRBV7-7 and TRBJ2-2, with D perhaps assigned TRBD1 or TRBD2 (5 bases each). Germline CDR1 SSHAT, CDR2 FNYEAQ (reference sequence). This CDR3 contains 14 residues. The CDR3 region has the DNA TGTGCTAGCAGCAGACGGGGCCATACCGGGGAGCTGTTTTTT. Its protein product is CASSRRGHTGELFF.

V is TRBV29-1 and J is TRBJ2-7; D is unresolved. The CDR3 sequence is 13 residues long. Germline CDR1 and CDR2: SQVTM and ANQGSEA. The V and J ends lost 2 bases and 7 bases respectively, with 15 bases between them. The DNA of the CDR3 is TGCAGCGTTGAAATTGGACGGTTGGGAGAGCAGTACTTC. Amino acid sequence: CSVEIGRLGEQYF.

This clonotype was seen many times. CDR3 region: CASSLAAYEQYF. The CDR3 coding sequence is TGTGCCAGCAGCTTAGCTGCCTACGAGCAGTACTTC. The chain has TRBV7-9 and TRBJ2-7, with D unresolved. Germline-derived CDR1 and CDR2 are SEHNR and FQNEAQ (reference sequence). Between the trimmed V and J ends, which lost 0 bases and 2 bases, there was a span of 2 bases. This CDR3 is 12 amino acids long. Variable domain in full (rest from reference TRBV7-9 and TRBJ2-7): DTGVSQNPRHKITKRGQNVTFRCDPISEHNRLYWYRQTLGQGPEFLTYFQNEAQLEKSRLLSDRFSAERPKGSFSTLEIQRTEQGDSAMYLCASSLAAYEQYFGPGTRLTVT.

This clonotype was counted many times. The chain is built from TRBV27 and TRBJ1-5; D is possibly TRBD1 (6 bases). V lost 4 bases, J lost 4 bases, and 11 bases lay in between. Germline V CDR1 and CDR2: MNHEY, SMNVEV (reference sequence). The CDR3 has 14 residues. The CDR3: CASSSITGNQPQHF. CDR3 in DNA: TGTGCCAGCAGTTCCATAACAGGGAATCAGCCCCAGCATTTT.

To note about this clonotype: At one of its ends the junction is not consistent with the germline gene, which may arise from a read error. The V and J genes are TRBV7-3 and TRBJ2-3, with 14 positions matching TRBD2. Germline CDR1 and CDR2: SGHTA and FQGTGA. CDR3 length equals 17 residues. The CDR3 reads CASSLSWTSGGPDTQYF. In DNA, the CDR3 is TGTGCCAGCAGCTTATCTTGGACTAGCGGGGGGCCAGATACTCAGTATTTT.

The rearrangement joins TRBV20-1 to TRBJ2-5, with 9 bases matching TRBD1. The CDR3 has 16 amino acids. Trimming removed 3 bases from V and 9 bases from J; junction bases left unmatched: 17. Germline CDR1 is DFQATT and CDR2 is SNEGSKA (reference sequence). This chain's CDR3 is CSASELGQGLLVAQYF. CDR3 bases: TGCAGTGCTAGTGAGCTGGGACAGGGTTTATTAGTGGCCCAGTACTTC.

This clonotype occurred many times. This rearrangement joins TRBV20-1 to TRBJ1-3, with D perhaps matching TRBD1 (5 bases). Deletions cut 0 bases from V and 1 base from J, with 16 bases between. The CDR3 covers 17 residues. Germline V lookup: CDR1 DFQATT, CDR2 SNEGSKA (reference sequence). CDR3 residues: CSARDASPRGSGNTIYF. The CDR3 DNA follows: TGCAGTGCTAGAGATGCCTCCCCTCGGGGGTCTGGAAACACCATATATTTT.

This clonotype was detected many times. V and J are TRBV7-3 and TRBJ1-1; 8 bases match TRBD1. Germline V lookup: CDR1 SGHTA, CDR2 FQGTGA. The CDR3 is 15 amino acids. With V trimmed by 5 bases and J by 8 bases, 13 bases remained unmatched. The DNA for the CDR3 is TGTGCCAGCAGCCCCGGACAGGGTCACTTTAAGGAAGCTTTCTTT. Residues: CASSPGQGHFKEAFF.

The chain links TRBV2 to TRBJ1-5; a weak D match, TRBD1 (5 bases). Germline V gene sequence: CDR1 SNHLY, CDR2 FYNNEI. The CDR3 loop spans 15 amino acids. Trimming left V 7 bases short and J 0 bases short, with 13 bases between. The CDR3 nucleotides are TGTGCCAGCAACCAGGGAACTTATAGCAATCAGCCCCAGCATTTT. As protein: CASNQGTYSNQPQHF.

This clonotype was detected ten times or more. The chain employs TRBV9 and TRBJ2-3; 10 bases are shared with TRBD2. Germline V gene data show CDR1 as SGDLS and CDR2 as YYNGEE. The CDR3 spans 16 residues. The J segment lost 4 bases and the V segment lost 4 bases, leaving 9 bases of the junction unmatched. The CDR3 bases are TGTGCCAGCAGCTACTCCGGGACTAGCGTCGCAGATACGCAGTATTTT. Translation gives CASSYSGTSVADTQYF.

Ten or more counts support this clonotype. The CDR3 nucleotides read TGTGCCAGCAGCGCGGGACCGGGACAGTTCACAGATACGCAGTATTTT. It codes for CASSAGPGQFTDTQYF. This chain joins TRBV9 and TRBJ2-3; 7 nucleotides agree with TRBD1. The CDR3 runs 16 residues. V lost 3 bases and J lost 2; bases outside the gene matches: 9. CDR1 is SGDLS, CDR2 YYNGEE, per germline.

A remark on this clonotype: A read error is the likely source, as a far larger clone sits one nucleotide away. The chain carries TRBV6-2 or TRBV6-3 and TRBJ2-3, with D unresolved. The germline gives CDR1 MNHEY, CDR2 SVGEGT. CDR3 length: 13 amino acids. CDR3 in DNA: TGTGCCAGCAGTGACATGTGGCCAGATACGCATTATTTT. This codes for CASSDMWPDTHYF.

This clonotype has at least ten counts. CDR3 residues: CASSQVTTGNTEAFF. Here the CDR3 DNA reads TGCGCCAGCAGCCAAGTAACCACGGGGAACACTGAAGCTTTCTTT. The chain employs TRBV4-1 and TRBJ1-1; D unresolved. Trimming pared 1 base from V and 1 base from J, leaving 10 bases between. The CDR3 is 15 residues long. Germline CDR1 reads MGHRA; CDR2 reads YSYEKL.

The count of this clonotype is one. It differs at one base from a far larger clone, so likely a read error. V usage is TRBV6-1 and J usage is TRBJ2-2; D gene uncertain. Germline V lookup: CDR1 MNHNS, CDR2 SASEGT. The length of the CDR3 is 16 residues. V lost 6 bases to trimming and J lost 0 bases, with 14 bases between them. In DNA form, the CDR3 reads TGTGCCAGCAGGTATGTATTGTTCGCGAACACCGGGGAGCTGTTTTTT. This sequence encodes CASRYVLFANTGELFF.

At least ten counts were recorded for this clonotype. The chain recombines TRBV12-3 or TRBV12-4 with TRBJ1-4; tentative D call: TRBD1 (5 bases). The CDR3 extends over 14 amino acids. The V end lost 3 bases, the J end lost 8 bases, and 13 bases lay between the germline ends. The CDR3, as DNA: TGTGCCAGCAGTTTCGGCAGGGAGGAAGAAAAACTGTTTTTT. Encoded protein: CASSFGREEEKLFF.

With respect to this clonotype: A much larger clone sits a single nucleotide away, making a read error possible. The rearrangement uses TRBV6-2 or TRBV6-3 and TRBJ1-1; D is unclear. Germline loops: CDR1 MNHEY, CDR2 SVGEGT. Trimming left V 6 bases short and J 4 bases short, with 9 bases between. The CDR3 loop spans 12 amino acids. The CDR3 DNA is TGTGCCAGCAGCTTTGGGTCCACTGAAGCTTTCTTT. Its protein product is CASSFGSTEAFF.

In this sample, this clonotype turned up a few times. The rearrangement uses TRBV5-4 and TRBJ2-2; no definite D call. V lost 0 bases and J 12 bases, leaving 9 bases between the germline ends. This CDR3 has 12 amino acids. Germline CDR1 and CDR2: SGHNT and YYREEE (reference sequence). The CDR3 spells CASSLDTLQLFF. In DNA, the CDR3 is TGTGCCAGCAGCTTGGATACTTTGCAGCTGTTTTTT.